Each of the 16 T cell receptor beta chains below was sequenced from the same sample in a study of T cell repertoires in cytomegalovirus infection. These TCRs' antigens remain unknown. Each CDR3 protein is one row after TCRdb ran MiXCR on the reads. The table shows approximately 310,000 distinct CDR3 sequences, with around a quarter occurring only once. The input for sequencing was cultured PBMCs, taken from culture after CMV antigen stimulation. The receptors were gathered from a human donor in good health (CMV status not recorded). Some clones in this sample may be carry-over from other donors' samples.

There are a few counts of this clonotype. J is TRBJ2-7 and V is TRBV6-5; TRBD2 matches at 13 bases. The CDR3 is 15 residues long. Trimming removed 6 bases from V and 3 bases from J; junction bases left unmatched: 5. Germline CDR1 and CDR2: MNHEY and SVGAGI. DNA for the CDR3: TGTGCCAGCAGACACAGGACTAGCGGGGGCTACGAGCAGTACGTC. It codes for CASRHRTSGGYEQYV.

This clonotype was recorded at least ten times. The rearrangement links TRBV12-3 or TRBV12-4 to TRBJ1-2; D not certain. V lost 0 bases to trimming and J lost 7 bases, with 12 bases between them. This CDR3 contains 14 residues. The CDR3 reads CASSLAPGSVGYTF. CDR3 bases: TGTGCCAGCAGTTTAGCGCCGGGGTCTGTTGGCTACACCTTC.

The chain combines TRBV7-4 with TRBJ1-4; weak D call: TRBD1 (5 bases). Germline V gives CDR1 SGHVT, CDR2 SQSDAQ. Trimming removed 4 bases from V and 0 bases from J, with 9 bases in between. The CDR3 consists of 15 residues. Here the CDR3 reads CASSSSGTTNEKLFF. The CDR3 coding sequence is TGTGCCAGCAGCTCCTCAGGGACAACTAATGAAAAACTGTTTTTT.

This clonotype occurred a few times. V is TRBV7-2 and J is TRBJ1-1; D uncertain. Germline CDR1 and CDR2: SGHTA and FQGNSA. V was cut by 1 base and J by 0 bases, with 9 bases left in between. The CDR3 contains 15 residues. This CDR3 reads CASSLGPVVNTEAFF. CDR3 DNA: TGTGCCAGCAGCTTAGGCCCAGTAGTGAACACTGAAGCTTTCTTT.

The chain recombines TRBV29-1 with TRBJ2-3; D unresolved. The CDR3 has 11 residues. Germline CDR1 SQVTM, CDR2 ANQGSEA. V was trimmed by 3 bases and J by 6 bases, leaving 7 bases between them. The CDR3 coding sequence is TGCAGCGTTGAGGGTCTGGATACGCAGTATTTT. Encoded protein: CSVEGLDTQYF.

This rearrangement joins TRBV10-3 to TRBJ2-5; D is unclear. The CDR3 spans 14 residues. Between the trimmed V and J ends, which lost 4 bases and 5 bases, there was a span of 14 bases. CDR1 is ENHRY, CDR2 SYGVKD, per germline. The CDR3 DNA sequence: TGTGCCATCAGTGTAGTTCCCCAGGCGGAGACCCAGTACTTC. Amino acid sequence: CAISVVPQAETQYF.

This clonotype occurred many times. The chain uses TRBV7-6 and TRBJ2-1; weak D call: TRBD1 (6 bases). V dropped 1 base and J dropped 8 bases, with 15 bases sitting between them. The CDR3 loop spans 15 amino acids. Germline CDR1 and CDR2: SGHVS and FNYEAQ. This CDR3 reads CASSLGTAKTDEQFF. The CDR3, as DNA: TGTGCCAGCAGCTTAGGGACAGCCAAAACGGATGAGCAGTTCTTC.

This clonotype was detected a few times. CDR3 region: CASSLARSVNPYNEQFF. The CDR3 DNA follows: TGTGCCAGCAGCTTGGCCCGGTCCGTTAACCCCTACAATGAGCAGTTCTTC. This chain connects TRBV11-3 to TRBJ2-1; D call uncertain. The CDR3 totals 17 residues. Per germline, CDR1 SGHNT and CDR2 YENEEA. V shed 3 bases and J shed 2 bases, with 17 bases lying between them.

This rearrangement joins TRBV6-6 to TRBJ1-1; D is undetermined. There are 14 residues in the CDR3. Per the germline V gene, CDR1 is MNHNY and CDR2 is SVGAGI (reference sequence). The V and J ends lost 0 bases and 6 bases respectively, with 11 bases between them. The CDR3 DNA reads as TGTGCCAGCAGTTACTCTACCTGGGCAGCTGAAGCTTTCTTT. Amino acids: CASSYSTWAAEAFF.

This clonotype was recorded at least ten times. The CDR3 protein is CASSLEFWQDTDTQYF. DNA of the CDR3: TGTGCCAGCAGCTTAGAATTCTGGCAGGACACAGATACGCAGTATTTT. The chain recombines TRBV7-2 with TRBJ2-3; D remains unclear. Germline CDR1 and CDR2: SGHTA and FQGNSA. Trimming took 1 base from V and 2 from J, leaving 13 bases between them. The CDR3 has 16 amino acids.

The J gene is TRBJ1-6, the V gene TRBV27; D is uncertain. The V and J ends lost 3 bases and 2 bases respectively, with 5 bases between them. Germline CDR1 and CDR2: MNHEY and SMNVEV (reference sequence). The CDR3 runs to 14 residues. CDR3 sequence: CASSFQPYNSPLHF. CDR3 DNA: TGTGCCAGCAGTTTTCAGCCCTATAATTCACCCCTCCACTTT.

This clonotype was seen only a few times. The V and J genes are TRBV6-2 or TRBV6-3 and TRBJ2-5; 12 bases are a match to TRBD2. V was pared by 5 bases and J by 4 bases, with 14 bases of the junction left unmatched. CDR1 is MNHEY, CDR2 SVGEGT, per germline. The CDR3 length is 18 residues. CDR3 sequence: CASSHGLAGLGRAETQYF. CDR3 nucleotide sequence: TGTGCCAGCAGTCACGGACTAGCGGGACTCGGTCGGGCAGAGACCCAGTACTTC.

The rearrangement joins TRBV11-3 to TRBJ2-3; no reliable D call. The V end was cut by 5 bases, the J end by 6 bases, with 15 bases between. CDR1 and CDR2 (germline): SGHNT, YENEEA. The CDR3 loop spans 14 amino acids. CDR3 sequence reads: CASSQRGDGDTQYF. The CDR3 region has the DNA TGTGCCAGCAGCCAACGAGGAGACGGGGATACGCAGTATTTT. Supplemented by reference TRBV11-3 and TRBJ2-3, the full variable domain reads EAGVVQSPRYKIIEKKQPVAFWCNPISGHNTLYWYLQNLGQGPELLIRYENEEAVDDSQLPKDRFSAERLKGVDSTLKIQPAELGDSAVYLCASSQRGDGDTQYFGPGTRLTVL.

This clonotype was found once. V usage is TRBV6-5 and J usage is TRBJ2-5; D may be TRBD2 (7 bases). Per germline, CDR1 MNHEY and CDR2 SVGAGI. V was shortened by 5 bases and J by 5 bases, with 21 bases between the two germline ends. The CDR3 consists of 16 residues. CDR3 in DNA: TGTGCCAGCAGTAACCGAGGGGGGGCCGGGCGGGAGACCCAGTACTTC. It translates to CASSNRGGAGRETQYF.

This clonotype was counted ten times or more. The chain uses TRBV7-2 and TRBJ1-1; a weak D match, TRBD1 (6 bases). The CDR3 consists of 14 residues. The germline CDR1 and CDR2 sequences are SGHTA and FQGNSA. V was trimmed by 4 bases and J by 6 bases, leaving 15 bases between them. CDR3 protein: CASSSLQGMAEAFF. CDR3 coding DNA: TGTGCCAGCAGCTCGCTACAGGGAATGGCTGAAGCTTTCTTT.

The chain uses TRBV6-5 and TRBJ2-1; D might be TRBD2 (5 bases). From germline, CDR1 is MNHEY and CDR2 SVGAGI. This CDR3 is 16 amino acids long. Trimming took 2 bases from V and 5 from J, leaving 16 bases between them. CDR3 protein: CASSYGVSTGDNEQFF. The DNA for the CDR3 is TGTGCCAGCAGTTACGGGGTTTCCACCGGGGACAATGAGCAGTTCTTC.